Sequencing of this T cell receptor (beta chain) was carried out in a study of shared clonotypes between healthy human individuals. V lost 5 bases and J lost 11; bases outside the gene matches: 6. The CDR3 has 12 residues. Germline CDR1 and CDR2: LNHDA and SQIVND (reference sequence). Sequenced by immunoSEQ multiplex PCR; TCRdb stores in-frame clones only, minus some. Seen here are about 2,500,000 clones, around nine tenths observed once, and the top ten hold around 0.14%. The V gene is TRBV19, the J gene TRBJ1-2; 9 positions agree with TRBD1. The TCR sequence derives from a man younger than 30 in good health. Sequencing was performed on naive CD4+ T cells sorted from blood. Described subset: CD45RA+ positively selected. CDR3 sequence (DNA): TGTGCCAGTAGTCTACAGGGGGCGGAGTACACCTTC. Translation: CASSLQGAEYTF.